This T cell receptor beta chain was recovered during a study of response to subunit inactivated influenza vaccine. Study results and limitations: Authors suggested few new T cells are recruited by each seasonal influenza vaccination.

The V gene's germline CDR1 is MNHNS and CDR2 SASEGT. This CDR3 has 10 residues. V dropped 7 bases and J dropped 3 bases, with 4 bases sitting between them. Comment on this clonotype: Antigen unknown.

MiXCR, run by TCRdb on the RT-PCR reads, gives a single entry per CDR3 protein. This sample yields 550,000 to 800,000 distinct CDR3 sequences, of which 15% to 18% are seen a single time; approximately 10% belongs to the top ten. The gene calls are TRBV6-1 and TRBJ2-7; no reliable D call. The input for sequencing was PBMCs from blood, taken approximately 13 days after vaccination. The TCR was taken from a man over 45 who received an inactivated influenza vaccine. CDR3 in amino acids: CASNNYEQYF. Written as DNA, the CDR3 is TGTGCCAGCAACAACTACGAGCAGTACTTC.